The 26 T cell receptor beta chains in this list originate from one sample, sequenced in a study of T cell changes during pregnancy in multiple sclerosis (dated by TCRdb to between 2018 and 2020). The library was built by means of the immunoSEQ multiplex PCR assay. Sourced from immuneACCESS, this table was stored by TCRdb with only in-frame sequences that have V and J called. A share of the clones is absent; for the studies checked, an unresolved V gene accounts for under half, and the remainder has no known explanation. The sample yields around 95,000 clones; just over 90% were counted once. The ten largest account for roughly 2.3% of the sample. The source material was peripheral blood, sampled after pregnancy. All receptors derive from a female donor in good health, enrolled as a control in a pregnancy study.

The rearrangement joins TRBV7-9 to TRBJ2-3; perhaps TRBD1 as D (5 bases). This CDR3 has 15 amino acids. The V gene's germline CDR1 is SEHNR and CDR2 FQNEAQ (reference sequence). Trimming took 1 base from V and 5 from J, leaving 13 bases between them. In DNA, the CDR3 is TGTGCCAGCAGCTTAGGAGGCTTAACAGGAGATACGCAGTATTTT. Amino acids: CASSLGGLTGDTQYF.

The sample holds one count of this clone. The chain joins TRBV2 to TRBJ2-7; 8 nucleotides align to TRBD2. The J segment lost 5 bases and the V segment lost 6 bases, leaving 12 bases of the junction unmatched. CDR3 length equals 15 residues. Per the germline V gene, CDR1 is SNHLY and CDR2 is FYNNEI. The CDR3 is CASRPGTSRSDEQYF. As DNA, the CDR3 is TGTGCCAGCAGACCGGGGACTAGTAGATCCGACGAGCAGTACTTC.

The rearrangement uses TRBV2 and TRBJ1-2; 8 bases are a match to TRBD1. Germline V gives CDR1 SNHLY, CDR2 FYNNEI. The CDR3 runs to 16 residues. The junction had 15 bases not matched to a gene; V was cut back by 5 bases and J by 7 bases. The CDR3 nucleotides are TGTGCCAGCAGTCTGAGGTTGGAGGGACAGGCCCGTGGCTACACCTTC. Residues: CASSLRLEGQARGYTF. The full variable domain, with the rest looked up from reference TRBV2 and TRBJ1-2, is EPEVTQTPSHQVTQMGQEVILRCVPISNHLYFYWYRQILGQKVEFLVSFYNNEISEKSEIFDDQFSVERPDGSNFTLKIRSTKLEDSAMYFCASSLRLEGQARGYTFGSGTRLTVV.

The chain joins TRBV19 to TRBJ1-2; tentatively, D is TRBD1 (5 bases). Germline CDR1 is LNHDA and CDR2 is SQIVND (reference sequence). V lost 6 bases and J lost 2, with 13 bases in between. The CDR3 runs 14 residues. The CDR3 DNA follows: TGTGCCAGTAGGATCCAGGGCACGAACTATGGCTACACCTTC. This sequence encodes CASRIQGTNYGYTF.

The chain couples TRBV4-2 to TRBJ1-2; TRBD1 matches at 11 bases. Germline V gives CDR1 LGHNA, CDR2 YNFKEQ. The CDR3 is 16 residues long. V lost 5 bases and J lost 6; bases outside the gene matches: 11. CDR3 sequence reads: CASSFWSSGQGDGYTF. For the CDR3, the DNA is TGTGCCAGCAGCTTCTGGTCCTCGGGACAGGGGGATGGCTACACCTTC.

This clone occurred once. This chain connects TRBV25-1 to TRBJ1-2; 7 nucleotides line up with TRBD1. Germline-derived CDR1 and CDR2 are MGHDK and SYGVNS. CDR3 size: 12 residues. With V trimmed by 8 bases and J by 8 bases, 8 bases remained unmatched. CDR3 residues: CASGKTGEGYTF. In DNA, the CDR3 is TGTGCCAGCGGAAAAACAGGGGAAGGCTACACCTTC.

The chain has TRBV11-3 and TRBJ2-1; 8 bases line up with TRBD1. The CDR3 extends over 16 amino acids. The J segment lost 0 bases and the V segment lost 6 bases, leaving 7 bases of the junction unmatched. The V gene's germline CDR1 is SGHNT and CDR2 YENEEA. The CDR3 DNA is TGTGCCAGCAGTTTCTGGACAGGGAGCTCCTACAATGAGCAGTTCTTC. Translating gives CASSFWTGSSYNEQFF. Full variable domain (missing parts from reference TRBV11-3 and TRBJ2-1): EAGVVQSPRYKIIEKKQPVAFWCNPISGHNTLYWYLQNLGQGPELLIRYENEEAVDDSQLPKDRFSAERLKGVDSTLKIQPAELGDSAVYLCASSFWTGSSYNEQFFGPGTRLTVL.

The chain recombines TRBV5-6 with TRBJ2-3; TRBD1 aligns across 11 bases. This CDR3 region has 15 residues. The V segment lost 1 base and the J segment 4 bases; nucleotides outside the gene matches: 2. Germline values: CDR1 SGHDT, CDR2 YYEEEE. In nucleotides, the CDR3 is TGTGCCAGCAGCTTGAGGACAGGGGGCCCAGATACGCAGTATTTT. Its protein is CASSLRTGGPDTQYF.

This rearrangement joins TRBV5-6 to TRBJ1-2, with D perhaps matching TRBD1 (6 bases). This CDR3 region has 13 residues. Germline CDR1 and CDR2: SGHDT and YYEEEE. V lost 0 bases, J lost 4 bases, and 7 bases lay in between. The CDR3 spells CASSLDRAYGYTF. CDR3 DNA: TGTGCCAGCAGCTTGGACAGGGCCTATGGCTACACCTTC.

The CDR3 protein is CASSWASPPTNTEAFF. The CDR3 coding sequence is TGTGCCAGCAGCTGGGCCAGCCCTCCGACGAACACTGAAGCTTTCTTT. This rearrangement joins TRBV13 to TRBJ1-1; D unresolved. CDR1 PRHDT and CDR2 FYEKMQ come from the germline V gene (reference sequence). The CDR3 covers 16 residues. Trimming pared 4 bases from V and 1 base from J, leaving 16 bases between.

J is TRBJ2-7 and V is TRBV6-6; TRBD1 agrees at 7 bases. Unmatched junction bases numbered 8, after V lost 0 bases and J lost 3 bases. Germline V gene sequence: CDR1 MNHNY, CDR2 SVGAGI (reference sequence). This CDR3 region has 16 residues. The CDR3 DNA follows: TGTGCCAGCAGTTACTCGAAGACAGGGTCTGACTACGAGCAGTACTTC. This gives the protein CASSYSKTGSDYEQYF.

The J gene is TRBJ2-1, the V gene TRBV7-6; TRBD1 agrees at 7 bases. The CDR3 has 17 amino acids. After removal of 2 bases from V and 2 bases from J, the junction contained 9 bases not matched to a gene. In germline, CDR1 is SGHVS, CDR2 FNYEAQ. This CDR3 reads CASSLLPTGQTYNEQFF. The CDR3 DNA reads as TGTGCCAGCAGCTTACTCCCGACAGGGCAAACCTACAATGAGCAGTTCTTC.

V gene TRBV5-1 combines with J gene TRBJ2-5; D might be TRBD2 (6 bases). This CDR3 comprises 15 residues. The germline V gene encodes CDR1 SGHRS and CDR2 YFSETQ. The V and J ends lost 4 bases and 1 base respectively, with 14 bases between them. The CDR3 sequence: CASSPGGAAQETQYF. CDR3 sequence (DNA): TGCGCCAGCAGCCCCGGGGGTGCGGCCCAAGAGACCCAGTACTTC.

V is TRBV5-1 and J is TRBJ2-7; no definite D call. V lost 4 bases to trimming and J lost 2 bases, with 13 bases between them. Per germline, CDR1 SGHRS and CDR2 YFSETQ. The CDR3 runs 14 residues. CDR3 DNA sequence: TGCGCCAGCAGCCTTAGCAATCGAGCCTACGAGCAGTACTTC. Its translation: CASSLSNRAYEQYF.

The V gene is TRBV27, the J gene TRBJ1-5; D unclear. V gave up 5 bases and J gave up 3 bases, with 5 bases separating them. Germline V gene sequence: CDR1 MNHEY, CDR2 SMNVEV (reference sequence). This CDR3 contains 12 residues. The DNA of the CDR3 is TGTGCCAGCAGTCCGTACAATCAGCCCCAGCATTTT. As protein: CASSPYNQPQHF.

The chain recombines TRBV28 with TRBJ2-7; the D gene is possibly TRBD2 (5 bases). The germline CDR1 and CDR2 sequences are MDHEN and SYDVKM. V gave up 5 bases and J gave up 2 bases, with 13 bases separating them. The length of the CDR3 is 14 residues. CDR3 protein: CASSPRGGPYEQYF. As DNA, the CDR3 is TGTGCCAGCAGTCCCCGGGGTGGGCCCTACGAGCAGTACTTC.

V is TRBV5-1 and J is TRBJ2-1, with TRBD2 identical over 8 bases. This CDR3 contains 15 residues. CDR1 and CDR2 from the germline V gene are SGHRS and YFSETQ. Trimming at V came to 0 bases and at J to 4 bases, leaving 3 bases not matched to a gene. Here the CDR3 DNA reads TGCGCCAGCAGCTTGGGCAGCGGGAGTTACAATGAGCAGTTCTTC. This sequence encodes CASSLGSGSYNEQFF.

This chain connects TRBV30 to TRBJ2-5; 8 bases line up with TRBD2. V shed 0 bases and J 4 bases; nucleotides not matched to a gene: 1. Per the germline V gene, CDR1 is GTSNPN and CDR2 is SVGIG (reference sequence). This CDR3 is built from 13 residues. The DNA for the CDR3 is TGTGCCTGGAGTGTACGGGGGGGAGAGACCCAGTACTTC. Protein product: CAWSVRGGETQYF.

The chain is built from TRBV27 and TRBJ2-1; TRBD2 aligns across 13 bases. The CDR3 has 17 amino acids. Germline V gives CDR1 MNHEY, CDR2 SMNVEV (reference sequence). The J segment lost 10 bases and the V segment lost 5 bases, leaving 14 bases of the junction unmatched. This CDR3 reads CASSATIGTSGIGEQFF. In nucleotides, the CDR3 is TGTGCCAGCAGTGCTACCATAGGGACTAGCGGGATTGGGGAGCAGTTCTTC.

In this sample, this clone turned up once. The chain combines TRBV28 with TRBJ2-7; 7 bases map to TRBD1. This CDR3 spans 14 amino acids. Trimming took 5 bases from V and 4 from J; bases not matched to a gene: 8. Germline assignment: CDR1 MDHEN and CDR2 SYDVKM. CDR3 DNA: TGTGCCAGCAGTCTCCCGGGACAGCCTTACGAGCAGTACTTC. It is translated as CASSLPGQPYEQYF.

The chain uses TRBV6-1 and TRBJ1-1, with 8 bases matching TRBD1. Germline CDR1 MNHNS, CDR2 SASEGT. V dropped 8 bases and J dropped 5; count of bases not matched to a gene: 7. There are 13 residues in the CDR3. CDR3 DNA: TGTGCCAGCCCTTCGACAGGGGTGACTGAAGCTTTCTTT. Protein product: CASPSTGVTEAFF.

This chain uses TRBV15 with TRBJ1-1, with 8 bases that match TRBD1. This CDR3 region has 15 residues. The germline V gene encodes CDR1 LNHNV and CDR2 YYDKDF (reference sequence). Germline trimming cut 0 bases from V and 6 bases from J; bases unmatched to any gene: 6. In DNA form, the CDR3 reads TGTGCCACCAGCAGAGATCTGGGACAGGTTGCTGAAGCTTTCTTT. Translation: CATSRDLGQVAEAFF.

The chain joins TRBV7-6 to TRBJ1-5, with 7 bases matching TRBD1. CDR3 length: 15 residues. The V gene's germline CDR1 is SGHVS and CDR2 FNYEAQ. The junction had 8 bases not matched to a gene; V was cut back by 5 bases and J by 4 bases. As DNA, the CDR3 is TGTGCCAGCAGCCCGTCGACAGGGTGGAATCAGCCCCAGCATTTT. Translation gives CASSPSTGWNQPQHF.

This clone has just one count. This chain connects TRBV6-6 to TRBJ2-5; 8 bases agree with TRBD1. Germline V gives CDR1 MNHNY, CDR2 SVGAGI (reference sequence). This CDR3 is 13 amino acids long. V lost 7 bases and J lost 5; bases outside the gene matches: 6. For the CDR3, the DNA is TGTGCCAGCAACGCAGGGGGCACGGAGACCCAGTACTTC. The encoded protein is CASNAGGTETQYF.

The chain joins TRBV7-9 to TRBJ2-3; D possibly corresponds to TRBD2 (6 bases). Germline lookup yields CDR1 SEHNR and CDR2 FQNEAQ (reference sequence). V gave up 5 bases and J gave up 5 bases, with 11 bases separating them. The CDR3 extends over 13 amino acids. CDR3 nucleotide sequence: TGTGCCAGCAGCCCTCCGGGGGTAGATACGCAGTATTTT. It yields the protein CASSPPGVDTQYF.

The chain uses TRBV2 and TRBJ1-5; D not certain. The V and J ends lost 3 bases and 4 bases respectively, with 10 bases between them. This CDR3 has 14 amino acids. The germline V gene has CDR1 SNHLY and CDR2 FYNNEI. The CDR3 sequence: CASSDGQSNQPQHF. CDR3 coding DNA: TGTGCCAGCAGTGATGGTCAGTCGAATCAGCCCCAGCATTTT. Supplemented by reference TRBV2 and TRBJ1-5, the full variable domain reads EPEVTQTPSHQVTQMGQEVILRCVPISNHLYFYWYRQILGQKVEFLVSFYNNEISEKSEIFDDQFSVERPDGSNFTLKIRSTKLEDSAMYFCASSDGQSNQPQHFGDGTRLSIL.